The clone carrying this T cell receptor beta chain was found many times. The germline V gene encodes CDR1 MNHEY and CDR2 SVGAGI. The trim removed 2 bases at V and 7 bases at J, leaving 6 bases unmatched. The CDR3 sequence is 14 residues long. TCRdb fed the 5' RACE reads into MiXCR, producing one record per CDR3 protein. This sample has about 80,000 distinct CDR3 sequences, with less than 20% found just once. These data are taken from a study of early T cells in non-severe SARS-CoV-2 infection. The chain has TRBV6-5 and TRBJ2-3, with TRBD2 matching over 7 bases. The sample comprised whole blood. The TCR originated in an adult who was a healthcare worker with PCR-confirmed SARS-CoV-2 infection or an uninfected control (not recorded which). The CDR3 nucleotides read TGTGCCAGCAGTTACGAGGGAGGGCAATATACGCAGTATTTT. Amino acid sequence: CASSYEGGQYTQYF.